One TCR beta chain is described in this entry. Its target is not known. These data belong to a study of blood T cells in healthy people across ages. Study outcomes and limitations: Higher naive T cell percentage went strongly together with higher TCR beta diversity. Estimated diversity, derived from one million T cells, was regarded as an underestimate.

Through a sample-barcoded 5' primer and a J-beta primer mix, a second PCR was run for about 6 to 11 cycles. TCRdb fed the 5' RACE reads into MiXCR, producing one record per CDR3 protein. The table shows about 780,000 distinct CDR3 sequences, with around 68% occurring only once. The CDR3 is 15 amino acids. Germline V gives CDR1 SGDLS, CDR2 YYNGEE. Trimming took 4 bases from V and 4 from J; bases not matched to a gene: 8. The TCR originated in a man younger than 40 in good health. The chain links TRBV9 to TRBJ2-1, with TRBD2 matching over 7 bases. The sequencing input was blood. The CDR3 nucleotides read TGTGCCAGCAGCCCCCGGACTAGTGAATACAATGAGCAGTTCTTC. Encoded protein: CASSPRTSEYNEQFF.